The 15 T cell receptor beta chains in this list originate from one sample, sequenced in a study of T cell repertoires in cytomegalovirus infection. These receptors' antigens are unknown. TCRdb re-called the reads with MiXCR, one entry per CDR3 protein. The sample lists 570,000 or so distinct CDR3 sequences; almost 40% were seen once. Sequencing used cultured PBMCs, obtained from culture after CMV antigen stimulation. The receptors originated from a human donor in good health (CMV status not recorded). Some clones in this sample may be carry-over from other donors' samples.

This chain joins TRBV7-9 and TRBJ1-2, with D unresolved. This CDR3 has 13 amino acids. V lost 1 base and J lost 10, with 13 bases in between. The germline gives CDR1 SEHNR, CDR2 FQNEAQ (reference sequence). CDR3 in amino acids: CASSLDRSGFYTF. The DNA for the CDR3 is TGTGCCAGCAGCTTAGATAGGTCCGGGTTCTACACCTTC.

This clonotype was picked up many times. The V call is TRBV7-2, the J call TRBJ1-4; D not certain. This CDR3 spans 17 amino acids. Germline CDR1 SGHTA, CDR2 FQGNSA. The V end lost 5 bases, the J end lost 2 bases, and 18 bases lay between the germline ends. CDR3 DNA sequence: TGTGCCAGCAGCCCAACCGGGTGGGGAGGCACTAATGAAAAACTGTTTTTT. Translation: CASSPTGWGGTNEKLFF.

The chain employs TRBV5-1 and TRBJ1-1, with 8 bases aligning to TRBD1. Germline V CDR1 and CDR2: SGHRS, YFSETQ. V gave up 4 bases and J gave up 2 bases; unmatched junction bases: 7. The CDR3 contains 15 residues. CDR3 coding DNA: TGCGCCAGCAGCCCCTGGGGACAGGCTAACACTGAAGCTTTCTTT. As protein: CASSPWGQANTEAFF.

This clonotype was detected only a few times. The chain is built from TRBV19 and TRBJ1-2; TRBD1 matches at 7 bases. The CDR3 sequence is 17 residues long. The germline gives CDR1 LNHDA, CDR2 SQIVND (reference sequence). V trimming: 5 bases; J trimming: 1 base; junction bases outside the gene matches: 13. The CDR3 region is CASSPTPGTAFNYGYTF. CDR3 nucleotides: TGTGCCAGTAGTCCCACACCTGGGACAGCATTTAACTATGGCTACACCTTC. The full variable domain, completed using reference TRBV19 and TRBJ1-2, is DGGITQSPKYLFRKEGQNVTLSCEQNLNHDAMYWYRQDPGQGLRLIYYSQIVNDFQKGDIAEGYSVSREKKESFPLTVTSAQKNPTAFYLCASSPTPGTAFNYGYTFGSGTRLTVV.

This clonotype was recorded only once. The chain has TRBV6-2 or TRBV6-3 and TRBJ2-7; D gene ambiguous. CDR1 MNHEY and CDR2 SVGEGT come from the germline V gene. The V end lost 4 bases, the J end lost 2 bases, and 15 bases lay between the germline ends. This CDR3 region has 15 residues. In nucleotides, the CDR3 is TGTGCCAGCAGTTTCGTTGGAAGTTCGCCCTACGAGCAGTACTTC. This sequence encodes CASSFVGSSPYEQYF.

This clonotype occurred a few times. The J gene is TRBJ1-2, the V gene TRBV12-3 or TRBV12-4, with no clear D. The CDR3 extends over 12 amino acids. V dropped 3 bases and J dropped 8 bases, with 10 bases sitting between them. Written as DNA, the CDR3 is TGTGCCAGCAGTTTTTCAGTCGGAGGCTACACCTTC. This translates into CASSFSVGGYTF.

The CDR3 DNA is TGTGCCAGCAGGGCGGGACTAGCGGGGCCCCAGTTCTTC. Its translation is CASRAGLAGPQFF. This rearrangement joins TRBV6-1 to TRBJ2-1, with 13 nucleotides matching TRBD2. J lost 13 bases, V lost 6 bases, and 6 bases had no gene match. The CDR3 length is 13 residues. The germline gives CDR1 MNHNS, CDR2 SASEGT.

The chain carries TRBV15 and TRBJ2-7; possibly TRBD2 for D (7 bases). The germline V gene has CDR1 LNHNV and CDR2 YYDKDF (reference sequence). With 0 bases removed from V and 2 bases from J, the gap between germline ends came to 8 bases. The CDR3 is made up of 14 amino acids. CDR3 loop: CATSRDGGPYEQYF. The CDR3 coding sequence is TGTGCCACCAGCAGAGACGGGGGGCCCTACGAGCAGTACTTC.

The chain couples TRBV2 to TRBJ2-1, with 8 bases fitting TRBD2. With 8 bases clipped from V and 4 bases from J, the junction kept 7 bases outside the gene matches. Per the germline V gene, CDR1 is SNHLY and CDR2 is FYNNEI. CDR3 size: 14 residues. The CDR3 DNA reads as TGTGCCAGCCCCGGGACTAGAGGTTACAATGAGCAGTTCTTC. Its translation is CASPGTRGYNEQFF.

There are a few counts of this clonotype. The V and J genes are TRBV5-4 and TRBJ1-1, with a weak D call TRBD1 (5 bases). The CDR3 contains 13 residues. Germline loops: CDR1 SGHNT, CDR2 YYREEE (reference sequence). The V and J ends lost 4 bases and 7 bases respectively, with 14 bases between them. Written as DNA, the CDR3 is TGTGCCAGCAGCGGGGGACCCAGGAATGAAGCTTTCTTT. Translation gives CASSGGPRNEAFF.

This clonotype came up a few times. The chain uses TRBV12-3 or TRBV12-4 and TRBJ1-5; D might be TRBD1 (5 bases). The CDR3 consists of 13 residues. V was shortened by 7 bases and J by 4 bases, with 11 bases between the two germline ends. The CDR3 coding sequence is TGTGCCAGCACCGGGACGGTGAATCAGCCCCAGCATTTT. Translated: CASTGTVNQPQHF.

This clonotype was counted between two and nine times. This chain connects TRBV19 to TRBJ2-1, with 8 nucleotides matching TRBD1. CDR3 length equals 15 residues. J was trimmed by 5 bases and V by 6 bases; bases with no gene match: 9. Germline CDR1 reads LNHDA; CDR2 reads SQIVND (reference sequence). The CDR3 reads CASSRRTGFDNEQFF. In DNA, the CDR3 is TGTGCCAGTAGCCGCCGGACAGGGTTCGACAATGAGCAGTTCTTC.

V is TRBV6-5 and J is TRBJ1-2; 7 nucleotides align to TRBD1. The germline V gene has CDR1 MNHEY and CDR2 SVGAGI. With V trimmed by 5 bases and J by 5 bases, 5 bases remained unmatched. The CDR3 contains 13 residues. Here the CDR3 reads CASSVQGVYGYTF. In nucleotides, the CDR3 is TGTGCCAGCAGTGTTCAGGGGGTTTATGGCTACACCTTC.

The rearrangement links TRBV10-3 to TRBJ2-5; 7 positions agree with TRBD1. The CDR3 loop spans 15 amino acids. The germline V gene encodes CDR1 ENHRY and CDR2 SYGVKD. The ends lost 5 bases at V and 4 bases at J; junction bases unmatched: 10. CDR3 coding DNA: TGTGCCATCAGTAGCCGGGACAGCCGCAGAGAGACCCAGTACTTC. This translates into CAISSRDSRRETQYF.

This clonotype was picked up many times. The gene calls are TRBV6-6 and TRBJ2-7; tentatively, D is TRBD1 (6 bases). CDR1 is MNHNY, CDR2 SVGAGI, per germline (reference sequence). CDR3 length: 14 residues. V lost 6 bases and J lost 5, with 17 bases in between. The CDR3: CASRPPQDSHEQYF. CDR3 nucleotides: TGTGCCAGCAGGCCACCTCAGGACAGCCACGAGCAGTACTTC.